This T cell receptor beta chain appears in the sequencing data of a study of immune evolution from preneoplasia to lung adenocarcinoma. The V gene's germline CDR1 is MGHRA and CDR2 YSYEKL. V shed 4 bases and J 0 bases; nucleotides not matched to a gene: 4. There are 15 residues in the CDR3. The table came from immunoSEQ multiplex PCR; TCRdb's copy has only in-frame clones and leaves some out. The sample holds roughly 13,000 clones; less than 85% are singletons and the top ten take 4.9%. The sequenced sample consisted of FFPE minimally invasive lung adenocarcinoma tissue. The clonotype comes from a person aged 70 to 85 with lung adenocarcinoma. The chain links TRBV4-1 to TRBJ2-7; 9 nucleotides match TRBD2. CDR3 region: CASSPRTSASYEQYF. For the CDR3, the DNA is TGCGCCAGCAGCCCCCGGACTAGCGCCTCCTACGAGCAGTACTTC.